This T cell receptor (beta chain) was sequenced in a study of T cell responses to AZD1222 COVID-19 vaccine. Produced via immunoSEQ multiplex PCR; TCRdb's table is partial and in-frame only. The data show 45,000 to 60,000 clones, around nine tenths seen once. Whole-study results and caveats: In all cases, repertoires were sampled only after the peak T cell response. AZD1222 recipients seropositive at baseline numbered only 5 or 6.

The CDR3 spans 16 residues. The ends lost 1 base at V and 3 bases at J; junction bases unmatched: 7. Germline CDR1 and CDR2: SGHAT and FQDESV (reference sequence). As for this clone: Its target is unknown.

This clonotype originated in an adult in good health. The V call is TRBV11-1, the J call TRBJ2-7; 9 positions agree with TRBD2. The sample consisted of peripheral blood, taken on day 0 of AZD1222 vaccination. CDR3 nucleotides: TGTGCCAGCAGCTTAGAGATAGCGGGGGCCCGCTACGAGCAGTACTTC. This codes for CASSLEIAGARYEQYF.